The clone carrying this TCR beta chain came up once. Measured with immunoSEQ multiplex PCR; TCRdb has only the in-frame clones, and not every one. The table has about 120,000 clones, 80% to 90% seen once. The data were obtained in a study of control samples from healthy donors and cancer patients. What was sequenced was blood. This TCR came from a man between 25 and 39 years old in good health.

CDR3 coding DNA: TGTGCCAGCAGTCCCACCGGGACAGGTTCCGAACAGTACGTC. It codes for CASSPTGTGSEQYV. The rearrangement uses TRBV27 and TRBJ2-7, with TRBD1 matching over 8 bases. CDR1 is MNHEY and CDR2 is SMNVEV in the germline V gene (reference sequence). With V trimmed by 5 bases and J by 10 bases, 13 bases remained unmatched. The CDR3 spans 14 residues.